The sample holds many counts of the clone carrying this TCR beta chain. Every individual TCR cDNA molecule carried its own unique molecular identifier, which allowed correction of PCR and sequencing errors. TCRdb passed the 5' RACE reads through MiXCR, listing each CDR3 protein once. The table includes more than 10,000 distinct CDR3 sequences, around 4% detected once. This sample is part of a study of spatial heterogeneity in lung cancer. Across the whole study: Beta-chain sequences were consistently detected more often than alpha-chain sequences. On average, each unique TCR and UMI combination appeared more than ten times in raw reads.

Per the germline V gene, CDR1 is KGHDR and CDR2 is SFDVKD. The CDR3 totals 15 residues. Trimming took 2 bases from V and 0 from J, leaving 7 bases between them. As to time point: sample taken at primary tumor resection. The rearrangement uses TRBV24-1 and TRBJ1-5; unclear D gene. The receptor comes from a male donor with early-stage non-small cell lung cancer. Sequencing was performed on PBMCs, taken at surgery. For the CDR3, the DNA is TGTGCCACCAGTGATTCCCGAGGTAGCAATCAGCCCCAGCATTTT. Its translation is CATSDSRGSNQPQHF.